This T cell receptor (beta chain) was found in a study of cytomegalovirus exposure and HLA in healthy donors. Study-level information: In an earlier analysis, 90 million to 130 million unique TCR beta sequences were found from some 200 million T cells. Early on, a data release was issued that held approximately 92 million unique TCRs from HLA-typed donors.

Vbeta (60) and Jbeta (13) primers were used in the PCR. Only in-frame clones appear in the TCRdb table, and some are missing; sequencing was by immunoSEQ multiplex PCR. This table has tens of thousands of clones, approximately 80% appearing once. Comment on this clone: Its antigen is still unknown.

The length of the CDR3 is 15 residues. The germline CDR1 and CDR2 sequences are SGHTA and FQGTGA. Trimming shortened V by 4 bases and J by 9 bases, and 19 bases separated the two germline ends. Study-level results: Researchers reported that a few CMV-associated chains were confirmed in vitro as CMV antigen-specific.

The chain combines TRBV7-3 with TRBJ2-4; D not certain. The sequencing input was PBMCs. This receptor was identified in a woman in her twenties or thirties in good health and CMV-seronegative. DNA for the CDR3: TGTGCCAGCAGCTCCGGGTCTCCGGATGTAGTCATTCAGTACTTC. Translating gives CASSSGSPDVVIQYF.